This TCR beta chain was obtained from a study of T cell repertoires in cytomegalovirus infection. Each CDR3 protein is one row after TCRdb ran MiXCR on the reads. The table has approximately 490,000 distinct CDR3 sequences, approximately 11% seen once; the top ten hold around 9.6%. The CDR3 has 14 residues. The ends were cut back, 3 bases at V and 5 bases at J, with 10 bases in the middle. The source material was PBMCs. This receptor was identified in a human donor in good health (CMV status not recorded). Some clones in this sample may be carry-over from other donors' samples. This chain links TRBV12-3 or TRBV12-4 with TRBJ2-2; TRBD1 or TRBD2 may be the D gene (5 bases each). The CDR3 bases are TGTGCCAGCAGTTTGGGGGTCAGGACCGGGGAGCTGTTTTTT. Translating gives CASSLGVRTGELFF.